The TCR beta chain under discussion was sequenced for a study of monozygotic twins with inflammatory bowel disease. CDR3 length: 15 amino acids. A note on this clonotype: Its antigen is as yet unknown.

General study points: Different subtypes (of T cells) could not be told apart from one another. Repertoire similarity was not found to differ between concordant and discordant twins, possibly from limited power. Background noise in patient repertoires may stem from differing immunosuppressive treatments.

Eight separate reactions for every sample produced the cDNA. TCRdb reprocessed the 5' RACE reads; each CDR3 protein has one entry and no DNA is given. Its table records roughly 320,000 distinct CDR3 sequences. Sample: blood. This chain uses TRBV12-3 or TRBV12-4 with TRBJ2-7; the D gene TCRdb calls, TRBD1, cannot be checked with no DNA. The receptor was isolated from a human donor with ulcerative colitis or Crohn's disease, or a healthy co-twin of an affected twin (not recorded which). The CDR3 spells CASSLMDLGPYEQYF.